A single sample gave rise to the 10 T cell receptor beta chains below, sequenced in a study of T-cell reconstitution after alpha-beta-depleted transplantation in children. Using unique molecular identifiers, the investigators prepared the TCRbeta library. MiXCR was run by TCRdb on the PCR reads, yielding one entry per CDR3 protein. The profile shows about 100,000 distinct CDR3 sequences, 4.5% to 7.5% of them singletons. The sequences come from PBMCs, mostly from graft donor cells, collected 60 days after TCRalphabeta/CD19-depleted stem cell transplant. The receptors derive from a female patient aged 2 to 10 who had a stem cell transplant for Fanconi anemia, so the T cells may come from the graft donor.

The sample holds a few counts of this clonotype. This rearrangement joins TRBV18 to TRBJ2-1, with 10 positions matching TRBD1. The CDR3 has 16 amino acids. With 6 bases clipped from V and 2 bases from J, the junction kept 7 bases outside the gene matches. CDR1 KGHSH and CDR2 LQKENI come from the germline V gene. The CDR3 sequence is CASSPGTGATYNEQFF. The CDR3, as DNA: TGTGCCAGCTCTCCCGGGACAGGGGCCACCTACAATGAGCAGTTCTTC.

In its sample, this clonotype was seen many times. V is TRBV7-2 and J is TRBJ2-7; D is unclear. Trimming took 0 bases from V and 2 from J, leaving 5 bases between them. The CDR3 is 13 residues long. Germline V gives CDR1 SGHTA, CDR2 FQGNSA. This CDR3 is CASSLAAPYEQYF. The CDR3 bases are TGTGCCAGCAGCTTAGCGGCTCCCTACGAGCAGTACTTC. The whole variable domain, filled in from reference TRBV7-2 and TRBJ2-7, reads GAGVSQSPSNKVTEKGKDVELRCDPISGHTALYWYRQSLGQGLEFLIYFQGNSAPDKSGLPSDRFSAERTGGSVSTLTIQRTQQEDSAVYLCASSLAAPYEQYFGPGTRLTVT.

The chain couples TRBV18 to TRBJ2-1; TRBD1 is a possible D gene (6 bases). V lost 6 bases and J 4 bases, leaving 16 bases between the germline ends. Germline V gene sequence: CDR1 KGHSH, CDR2 LQKENI. This CDR3 comprises 15 residues. The CDR3 loop reads CASSSTGLGYNEQFF. The CDR3 nucleotides are TGTGCCAGCTCGTCTACAGGGCTAGGATACAATGAGCAGTTCTTC.

This clonotype showed up many times. The CDR3 nucleotides are TGTGCCAGCCTGAAAGGACAGGGGGTCACAGATACGCAGTATTTT. Protein: CASLKGQGVTDTQYF. The V call is TRBV10-3, the J call TRBJ2-3; 10 nucleotides line up with TRBD1. The CDR3 is made up of 15 amino acids. Germline CDR1 reads ENHRY; CDR2 reads SYGVKD. V trimming: 10 bases; J trimming: 2 bases; junction bases outside the gene matches: 9.

At least ten counts were recorded for this clonotype. The rearrangement joins TRBV5-5 to TRBJ2-1; D is undetermined. This CDR3 has 12 amino acids. Trimming cost V 2 bases and J 7 bases, with 7 bases left between them. Germline loops: CDR1 SGHKS, CDR2 YYEKEE (reference sequence). The CDR3: CASSLQWNEQFF. Here the CDR3 DNA reads TGTGCCAGCAGCTTACAATGGAATGAGCAGTTCTTC. The full variable domain, rest sourced from reference TRBV5-5 and TRBJ2-1, is DAGVTQSPTHLIKTRGQQVTLRCSPISGHKSVSWYQQVLGQGPQFIFQYYEKEERGRGNFPDRFSARQFPNYSSELNVNALLLGDSALYLCASSLQWNEQFFGPGTRLTVL.

There are many counts of this clonotype. The chain couples TRBV5-1 to TRBJ2-3, with D possibly matching TRBD1 (6 bases). The CDR3 covers 15 residues. CDR1 is SGHRS, CDR2 YFSETQ, per germline. V was trimmed by 4 bases and J by 1 base, leaving 13 bases between them. The CDR3 nucleotides read TGCGCCAGCAGCCCTATGCACAGGGGCACAGATACGCAGTATTTT. Protein product: CASSPMHRGTDTQYF.

The chain recombines TRBV7-8 with TRBJ2-1; weak D call: TRBD2 (5 bases). The CDR3 consists of 15 residues. The germline V gene encodes CDR1 SGHVS and CDR2 FQNEAQ. Trimming took off 5 bases at V and 6 bases at J, with 17 bases between the two ends. In DNA, the CDR3 is TGTGCCAGCAGCCGGAGGCCCTCCCCCCTCAATGAGCAGTTCTTC. Translation: CASSRRPSPLNEQFF.

The rearrangement joins TRBV13 to TRBJ2-7, with a weak D call TRBD2 (7 bases). Germline V lookup: CDR1 PRHDT, CDR2 FYEKMQ (reference sequence). The V end lost 5 bases, the J end lost 3 bases, and 17 bases lay between the germline ends. The length of the CDR3 is 15 residues. The CDR3 nucleotides are TGTGCCAGCAGCCCGGCGGGCGGGGGCCTCTACGAGCAGTACTTC. Translation: CASSPAGGGLYEQYF.

This clonotype was seen a few times. The V and J genes are TRBV6-5 and TRBJ2-3; D gene ambiguous. The length of the CDR3 is 16 residues. Germline assignment: CDR1 MNHEY and CDR2 SVGAGI. Trimming left V 0 bases short and J 0 bases short, with 10 bases between. The CDR3 protein is CASSYSMGPSTDTQYF. The CDR3 DNA is TGTGCCAGCAGTTACTCGATGGGTCCCAGCACAGATACGCAGTATTTT.

This clonotype has more than one count but fewer than ten. The genes are TRBV12-3 or TRBV12-4 and TRBJ2-5, with D hard to call. V lost 6 bases to trimming and J lost 4 bases, with 9 bases between them. CDR3 length equals 12 residues. CDR3 loop: CASSFPPETQYF. The DNA for the CDR3 is TGTGCCAGCAGCTTCCCCCCAGAGACCCAGTACTTC.